The 8 T cell receptor beta chains below all came from one sample that was sequenced in a study of T cells after yellow fever vaccination. TCRdb called the 5' RACE reads again in MiXCR, with one record for every CDR3 protein. Of about 630,000 distinct CDR3 sequences listed, approximately 13% are singletons. The sequencing here drew on PBMCs, taken on the day of the yellow fever booster vaccination. These receptor sequences come from a man under 40 who received the YFV17D yellow fever vaccine.

This clonotype was seen more than once but under ten times. V is TRBV12-3 or TRBV12-4 and J is TRBJ2-3; D may be TRBD1 or TRBD2 (6 bases each). The V end lost 6 bases, the J end lost 3 bases, and 13 bases lay between the germline ends. The CDR3 loop spans 14 amino acids. CDR3 coding DNA: TGTGCCAGCAGGGGGCGCGGGACAACAGATACGCAGTATTTT. It is translated as CASRGRGTTDTQYF.

The chain couples TRBV11-2 to TRBJ2-1, with D maybe TRBD2 (5 bases). Germline V lookup: CDR1 SGHAT, CDR2 FQNNGV. The length of the CDR3 is 13 residues. Trimming pared 5 bases from V and 7 bases from J, leaving 12 bases between. The CDR3 region is CASSPGFTNEQFF. The DNA for the CDR3 is TGTGCCAGCAGCCCGGGATTTACAAATGAGCAGTTCTTC.

This clonotype was observed a handful of times. The rearrangement joins TRBV12-3 or TRBV12-4 to TRBJ1-2; unclear D gene. The CDR3 is 17 residues long. The V end lost 1 base, the J end lost 1 base, and 16 bases lay between the germline ends. CDR3 in amino acids: CASSLDGRSWGNYGYTF. CDR3 coding DNA: TGTGCCAGCAGTTTAGACGGCAGGTCCTGGGGTAACTATGGCTACACCTTC.

This clonotype appeared a few times. This chain connects TRBV5-1 to TRBJ2-5, with a tentative D call TRBD1 (5 bases). CDR1 and CDR2 (germline): SGHRS, YFSETQ. The CDR3 runs to 13 residues. Trimming pared 3 bases from V and 3 bases from J, leaving 9 bases between. CDR3 in amino acids: CASSWGEEETQYF. The CDR3 DNA reads TGCGCCAGCAGCTGGGGCGAAGAAGAGACCCAGTACTTC.

This clonotype showed up just a few times. This chain joins TRBV30 and TRBJ2-4; D ambiguous. CDR3 size: 13 residues. Germline values: CDR1 GTSNPN, CDR2 SVGIG (reference sequence). V shed 0 bases and J shed 9 bases, with 12 bases lying between them. The DNA of the CDR3 is TGTGCCTGGAGTGTACCTGTAAGTGGCATTCAGTACTTC. Protein: CAWSVPVSGIQYF.

The V call is TRBV18, the J call TRBJ1-2; 7 positions agree with TRBD1. CDR1 and CDR2 (germline): KGHSH, LQKENI. The V gene end was trimmed by 2 bases and the J gene end by 4 bases; junction bases not matched to a gene: 10. The CDR3 length is 16 residues. The CDR3 coding sequence is TGTGCCAGCTCACCATCCCGGACAGGTCCCCCCTATGGCTACACCTTC. Amino acid sequence: CASSPSRTGPPYGYTF.

The CDR3 loop is CASSGRFGGAEQYF. The DNA for the CDR3 is TGTGCCAGCAGTGGACGATTTGGGGGGGCCGAGCAGTACTTC. The V call is TRBV25-1, the J call TRBJ2-7; maybe TRBD2 (7 bases). In germline, CDR1 is MGHDK, CDR2 SYGVNS. The V and J ends lost 4 bases and 6 bases respectively, with 16 bases between them. The CDR3 contains 14 residues.

The V gene is TRBV3-1, the J gene TRBJ2-1; D is unclear. Trimming stripped 1 base from V and 8 bases from J, with 6 bases between. CDR1 LGHDT and CDR2 YNNKEL come from the germline V gene (reference sequence). CDR3 size: 12 residues. The CDR3 spells CASSQAQYEQFF. CDR3 in DNA: TGTGCCAGCAGCCAAGCCCAGTATGAGCAGTTCTTC.